Each of the 4 T cell receptor beta chains below was sequenced from the same sample in a study of T cells after yellow fever vaccination (dated by TCRdb to about 2019). Library preparation was by 5' RACE. Sequencing took place on an Illumina HiSeq 2500. In-frame beta chains were kept once TCRdb had trimmed the public reads at Q25 with fastp and called clones with MiXCR. Each record represents a unique CDR3 protein, reported with the most common genes and DNA among its rows. For this sample there are around 230,000 distinct CDR3 sequences; approximately 6.7% appear just once. The ten biggest clones cover roughly 1% of the sample. The treatment or condition tag for this specimen amounts to: live attenuated yellow fever vaccine strain. The sample in question was CD4+ T cells sorted from PBMCs, obtained on the day of the yellow fever booster vaccination. The receptor set was obtained from a young man who received the YFV17D yellow fever vaccine.

V usage is TRBV12-3 or TRBV12-4 and J usage is TRBJ1-6; D uncertain. CDR3 length equals 16 residues. V lost 6 bases to trimming and J lost 6 bases, with 18 bases between them. The CDR3 loop reads CASSDSLGPPNSPLHF. In DNA, the CDR3 is TGTGCCAGCAGCGACTCCCTCGGCCCCCCTAATTCACCCCTCCACTTT.

The chain recombines TRBV5-1 with TRBJ2-5, with 10 positions matching TRBD1. The junction had 8 bases not matched to a gene; V was cut back by 7 bases and J by 5 bases. The CDR3 loop spans 14 amino acids. Germline values: CDR1 SGHRS, CDR2 YFSETQ. CDR3 coding DNA: TGCGCCAGCCTATCGACAGGGGGCAGTGAGACCCAGTACTTC. It codes for CASLSTGGSETQYF.

V is TRBV2 and J is TRBJ1-1; 8 positions agree with TRBD1. This CDR3 region has 15 residues. The J segment lost 0 bases and the V segment lost 4 bases, leaving 4 bases of the junction unmatched. CDR1 is SNHLY and CDR2 is FYNNEI in the germline V gene. CDR3 nucleotides: TGTGCCAGCAGTGGCAGGACAGGGATGAACACTGAAGCTTTCTTT. It encodes CASSGRTGMNTEAFF.

This clonotype showed up many times. The chain links TRBV5-1 to TRBJ2-2; D remains ambiguous. The CDR3 is 11 residues long. Trimming removed 7 bases from V and 2 bases from J, with 3 bases in between. Per germline, CDR1 SGHRS and CDR2 YFSETQ. The CDR3 loop reads CASANTGELFF. CDR3 DNA sequence: TGCGCCAGCGCAAACACCGGGGAGCTGTTTTTT.